This T cell receptor beta chain is drawn from a study of regulatory T cells in long-lasting Graves disease. CDR3-region Arm-PCR and iRepertoire HTBI primers produced the TCR beta libraries. TCRdb redid the calling of the multiplex PCR reads with MiXCR, one entry per CDR3 protein. The profile shows more than 300,000 distinct CDR3 sequences, roughly a sixth of them singletons. Time point defined: newly diagnosed GD, antithyroid drugs for less than 3 months. PBMC RNA was the source of the TCR library. This TCR came from a female donor with Graves disease. Material: peripheral blood mononuclear cells (PBMCs), obtained at new diagnosis, from a patient treated with antithyroid drugs.

CDR3 bases: TGTGCCAGCAGTTACTCGACTTCTGGCTACACCTTC. This sequence encodes CASSYSTSGYTF. V gene TRBV6-6 combines with J gene TRBJ1-2; D is unresolved. Germline V gene lookup returns CDR1 MNHNY and CDR2 SVGAGI (reference sequence). The CDR3 totals 12 residues. Trimming left V 0 bases short and J 7 bases short, with 6 bases between.